Sequencing of this T cell receptor (beta chain) was carried out in a study of shared clonotypes between healthy human individuals. Looked up from germline, CDR1 is SGDLS and CDR2 is YYNGEE. V was pared by 0 bases and J by 0 bases, with 10 bases between. This CDR3 contains 15 residues. For this clone: As yet, its antigen is unknown. The sample carries other DNA sequences with the same CDR3.

Study findings and constraints: Among donors, the sharing of clonotypes was expected to be influenced by sequencing depth. Larger richness was generally estimated for naive than memory subsets.

The authors ran the assay at deep level. TCRdb's table, derived via immunoSEQ multiplex PCR, lists solely in-frame clones and lacks some. The table lists about 2.1 million clones, 90% to 95% of them singletons. CD45RO-negative cells were positively selected for CCR7, leaving out terminally differentiated effector memory CD45RA+ cells. Nashville, Tennessee was home to all donors, each a Caucasian adult. The chain is built from TRBV9 and TRBJ2-7; no reliable D call. Sequencing was carried out using naive CD8+ T cells from PBMCs. This TCR derives from a man in his late teens or twenties in good health. Some clones in this sample may be carry-over from other donors' samples. The CDR3 DNA reads TGTGCCAGCAGCGTAGGACTGGGTAGCTCCTACGAGCAGTACTTC. Translated: CASSVGLGSSYEQYF. The full variable domain, its missing parts supplied by reference TRBV9 and TRBJ2-7, is DSGVTQTPKHLITATGQRVTLRCSPRSGDLSVYWYQQSLDQGLQFLIQYYNGEERAKGNILERFSAQQFPDLHSELNLSSLELGDSALYFCASSVGLGSSYEQYFGPGTRLTVT.